Here is one TCR beta chain with its context. These data belong to a study of T cell changes during pregnancy in multiple sclerosis. There are 14 residues in the CDR3. Germline trimming cut 4 bases from V and 5 bases from J; bases unmatched to any gene: 7. The germline gives CDR1 GTSNPN, CDR2 SVGIG (reference sequence). Using immunoSEQ multiplex PCR, the repertoire was profiled, and TCRdb retains in-frame clones only, with some absent. The data hold about 110,000 clones, with more than 80% observed a single time. Sequences were derived from peripheral blood, sampled before pregnancy. This sequence joins TRBV30 and TRBJ2-5, with 10 bases matching TRBD2. This TCR came from a female donor with multiple sclerosis, enrolled in a pregnancy study. CDR3 loop: CAWKKRGGGETQYF. DNA for the CDR3: TGTGCCTGGAAAAAGCGGGGGGGCGGGGAGACCCAGTACTTC.